Given below is one T cell receptor (beta chain) in context. The CDR3 runs to 15 residues. Germline lookup yields CDR1 SGHDN and CDR2 FVKESK. Trimming cost V 0 bases and J 7 bases, with 13 bases left between them. This sample is part of a study of blood T cell repertoires in COVID-19. Study details: T cells, B-cell-depleted T cells, or PBMCs provided the cDNA or gDNA that served as material.

Sequencing used immunoSEQ multiplex PCR; TCRdb keeps in-frame clones, though not all of them. Here the sample spans a few hundred thousand clones, roughly nine tenths being singletons. The rearrangement joins TRBV14 to TRBJ1-3; D not resolved. This TCR was recovered from a woman in her thirties or forties who had recovered from COVID-19. What was sequenced was peripheral blood. In nucleotides, the CDR3 is TGTGCCAGCAGCCAAGACGGTCTGCCCCGCAACACCATATATTTT. Amino acid sequence: CASSQDGLPRNTIYF.